The 26 T cell receptor beta chains presented below share a single source sample, sequenced in a study of cytomegalovirus exposure and HLA in healthy donors. A multiplex PCR was run with 60 Vbeta primers and 13 Jbeta primers. Profiled with immunoSEQ multiplex PCR; TCRdb holds only in-frame clones, not every one. The sample contains around 150,000 clones, around 85% of which appear only once. Sequenced: PBMCs. These receptor sequences come from a human donor in good health.

The chain is built from TRBV6-4 and TRBJ1-1; D is perhaps TRBD1 (5 bases). V dropped 2 bases and J dropped 7 bases, with 23 bases sitting between them. The CDR3 contains 17 residues. In germline, CDR1 is MRHNA, CDR2 SNTAGT. As DNA, the CDR3 is TGTGCCAGCAGTGACCGACGGAAAAGAACTCGACAGTGTGAAGCTTTCTTT. Protein: CASSDRRKRTRQCEAFF.

V usage is TRBV7-6 and J usage is TRBJ1-1; TRBD1 might be the D (6 bases). CDR1 is SGHVS and CDR2 is FNYEAQ in the germline V gene. The length of the CDR3 is 15 residues. With 5 bases removed from V and 3 bases from J, the gap between germline ends came to 16 bases. The CDR3 nucleotides read TGTGCCAGCAGCCGGGGGGCGGGTGGGTACACTGAAGCTTTCTTT. Protein: CASSRGAGGYTEAFF. The entire variable domain, with the rest obtained from reference TRBV7-6 and TRBJ1-1, is as follows: GAGVSQSPRYKVTKRGQDVALRCDPISGHVSLYWYRQALGQGPEFLTYFNYEAQQDKSGLPNDRFSAERPEGSISTLTIQRTEQRDSAMYRCASSRGAGGYTEAFFGQGTRLTVV.

This chain uses TRBV28 with TRBJ1-5, with D perhaps TRBD1 (6 bases). V was shortened by 6 bases and J by 1 base, with 10 bases between the two germline ends. Per germline, CDR1 MDHEN and CDR2 SYDVKM. The length of the CDR3 is 14 residues. The CDR3, as DNA: TGTGCCAGCAGACAGGGAGGGAGCAATCAGCCCCAGCATTTT. The encoded protein is CASRQGGSNQPQHF. The variable domain in full, completed from reference TRBV28 and TRBJ1-5, reads DVKVTQSSRYLVKRTGEKVFLECVQDMDHENMFWYRQDPGLGLRLIYFSYDVKMKEKGDIPEGYSVSREKKERFSLILESASTNQTSMYLCASRQGGSNQPQHFGDGTRLSIL.

Concerning this clone itself: The junction differs from germline at one of its ends, possibly a read error. The V gene is TRBV6-5, the J gene TRBJ2-1; 12 bases are shared with TRBD2. The CDR3 loop spans 14 amino acids. Germline V lookup: CDR1 MNHEY, CDR2 SVGAGI. The chain's CDR3 is CASSYSTLAGGQVF. DNA for the CDR3: TGTGCCAGCAGTTACTCGACTCTAGCGGGGGGGCAAGTCTTC.

The chain has TRBV5-1 and TRBJ2-3, with TRBD2 matching over 7 bases. Unmatched junction bases numbered 5, after V lost 3 bases and J lost 1 base. The CDR3 totals 15 residues. CDR1 is SGHRS, CDR2 YFSETQ, per germline. The CDR3 nucleotides read TGCGCCAGCAGCTGGTCGGGGGGTGGCACAGATACGCAGTATTTT. This encodes CASSWSGGGTDTQYF.

CDR3 DNA: TGTGCCAGCAGTGAAGCTTATTTGCTCGAGGGTGCGGGCAGATATGAAGCTTTCTTT. Translation: CASSEAYLLEGAGRYEAFF. The chain carries TRBV6-1 and TRBJ1-1; D is undetermined. Germline V gene sequence: CDR1 MNHNS, CDR2 SASEGT. The CDR3 sequence is 19 residues long. V was clipped by 0 bases and J by 7 bases, with 27 bases between them.

Notes on this clone: The sample holds other DNA sequences that translate to the same CDR3. The chain carries TRBV7-9 and TRBJ1-2, with no clear D. The CDR3 contains 11 residues. Germline assignment: CDR1 SEHNR and CDR2 FQNEAQ (reference sequence). Trimming removed 1 base from V and 7 bases from J, with 4 bases in between. The CDR3 protein is CASSLELGYTF. The CDR3 DNA is TGTGCCAGCAGCTTAGAGCTTGGCTACACCTTC.

The chain is built from TRBV19 and TRBJ1-2; TRBD1 is a possible D gene (5 bases). From germline, CDR1 is LNHDA and CDR2 SQIVND (reference sequence). V dropped 3 bases and J dropped 6 bases, with 17 bases sitting between them. This CDR3 region has 15 residues. The CDR3 nucleotides are TGTGCCAGTAGTATCATGGATAGGGGCCCCAATGGCTACACCTTC. This translates into CASSIMDRGPNGYTF.

The chain carries TRBV11-3 and TRBJ2-2, with TRBD2 as a possible D gene (5 bases). Trimming pared 4 bases from V and 3 bases from J, leaving 15 bases between. The CDR3 covers 16 residues. Germline loops: CDR1 SGHNT, CDR2 YENEEA. The CDR3 here is CASSSPFGVYTGELFF. As DNA, the CDR3 is TGTGCCAGCAGCTCCCCTTTCGGGGTGTACACCGGGGAGCTGTTTTTT.

The V gene is TRBV27, the J gene TRBJ1-4; a possible D gene is TRBD1 (5 bases). CDR1 MNHEY and CDR2 SMNVEV come from the germline V gene (reference sequence). With 2 bases removed from V and 4 bases from J, the gap between germline ends came to 11 bases. The CDR3 totals 15 residues. Written as DNA, the CDR3 is TGTGCCAGCAGTTTAGGGGGAGGTAATAATGAAAAACTGTTTTTT. It codes for CASSLGGGNNEKLFF. Supplemented by reference TRBV27 and TRBJ1-4, the full variable domain reads EAQVTQNPRYLITVTGKKLTVTCSQNMNHEYMSWYRQDPGLGLRQIYYSMNVEVTDKGDVPEGYKVSRKEKRNFPLILESPSPNQTSLYFCASSLGGGNNEKLFFGSGTQLSVL.

This chain uses TRBV29-1 with TRBJ2-7; 9 bases agree with TRBD1. V lost 3 bases and J lost 4; bases outside the gene matches: 1. This CDR3 spans 12 amino acids. Looked up from germline, CDR1 is SQVTM and CDR2 is ANQGSEA. The CDR3 DNA reads as TGCAGCGTTGAGGACAGGGGTTACGAGCAGTACTTC. Encoded protein: CSVEDRGYEQYF.

The chain has TRBV21-1 and TRBJ1-2; the D call of TRBD1 is as the table states it, not checked on the DNA. TRBV21-1 is a pseudogene segment. The CDR3 spans 14 residues. The CDR3 sequence: CASSQDRTYYGYTF. The CDR3 nucleotides are TGTGCCAGCAGCCAAGACAGAACCTACTATGGCTACACCTTC.

The chain uses TRBV4-1 and TRBJ2-5; 10 bases line up with TRBD2. With 2 bases clipped from V and 1 base from J, the junction kept 7 bases outside the gene matches. Per the germline V gene, CDR1 is MGHRA and CDR2 is YSYEKL. The CDR3 is made up of 17 amino acids. CDR3 DNA: TGCGCCAGCAGCCAAAATCAAATAGCGGGGGGCCAAGAGACCCAGTACTTC. Translation gives CASSQNQIAGGQETQYF.

The V gene is TRBV7-6, the J gene TRBJ2-7; the D is unclear. The CDR3 is 13 amino acids. Germline V gives CDR1 SGHVS, CDR2 FNYEAQ. V lost 1 base and J lost 6, with 10 bases in between. CDR3 sequence: CASSLEKTGEQYF. In nucleotides, the CDR3 is TGTGCCAGCAGCTTAGAGAAAACGGGCGAGCAGTACTTC.

The V and J genes are TRBV6-6 and TRBJ1-1; a weak D match, TRBD1 (5 bases). From germline, CDR1 is MNHNY and CDR2 SVGAGI (reference sequence). The CDR3 sequence is 14 residues long. V lost 4 bases, J lost 1 base, and 10 bases lay in between. The CDR3 nucleotides are TGTGCCAGCAGTTCATTTCAGGGGAACACTGAAGCTTTCTTT. It yields the protein CASSSFQGNTEAFF.

The chain has TRBV7-7 and TRBJ1-4; D is unclear. The CDR3 is 13 residues long. Germline CDR1 reads SSHAT; CDR2 reads FNYEAQ (reference sequence). The V end was cut by 5 bases, the J end by 4 bases, with 8 bases between. DNA of the CDR3: TGTGCCAGCAGCACACAAATTAATGAAAAACTGTTTTTT. It codes for CASSTQINEKLFF. Based on the CDR3 plus reference TRBV7-7 and TRBJ1-4, the full variable domain is GAGVSQSPRYKVTKRGQDVTLRCDPISSHATLYWYQQALGQGPEFLTYFNYEAQPDKSGLPSDRFSAERPEGSISTLTIQRTEQRDSAMYRCASSTQINEKLFFGSGTQLSVL.

The V gene is TRBV2, the J gene TRBJ2-7, with 10 bases identical to TRBD1. The trim removed 2 bases at V and 2 bases at J, leaving 3 bases unmatched. CDR1 and CDR2 (germline): SNHLY, FYNNEI. The CDR3 runs to 15 residues. This CDR3 reads CASSELGTGAYEQYF. CDR3 bases: TGTGCCAGCAGTGAACTGGGGACAGGGGCCTACGAGCAGTACTTC.

This clone was counted a few times. The chain combines TRBV5-6 with TRBJ2-7; possible D gene TRBD1, 5 bases. CDR3 length: 15 residues. V lost 1 base and J 0 bases, leaving 11 bases between the germline ends. Germline-derived CDR1 and CDR2 are SGHDT and YYEEEE. CDR3 in DNA: TGTGCCAGCAGCTTGTTTGGTGACAGCTCCTACGAGCAGTACTTC. Protein: CASSLFGDSSYEQYF.

The chain is built from TRBV5-1 and TRBJ2-6; 11 positions match TRBD1. Germline CDR1 reads SGHRS; CDR2 reads YFSETQ. V shed 3 bases, J shed 0 bases, and the junction held 5 bases outside the gene matches. The length of the CDR3 is 18 residues. The chain's CDR3 is CASSSPGTGGSGANVLTF. The CDR3 DNA reads TGCGCCAGCAGCTCCCCCGGGACAGGGGGCTCTGGGGCCAACGTCCTGACTTTC.

This chain connects TRBV15 to TRBJ2-7; D remains ambiguous. The V end lost 5 bases, the J end lost 0 bases, and 14 bases lay between the germline ends. CDR1 and CDR2 from the germline V gene are LNHNV and YYDKDF (reference sequence). This CDR3 region has 15 residues. The CDR3 region is CATSRSQAISYEQYF. The DNA of the CDR3 is TGTGCCACCAGCCGATCTCAGGCAATCTCCTACGAGCAGTACTTC.

V gene TRBV5-1 combines with J gene TRBJ2-7, with D possibly matching TRBD2 (8 bases). This CDR3 is built from 18 residues. Trimming removed 4 bases at V and 5 bases at J, with 28 bases between. The germline gives CDR1 SGHRS, CDR2 YFSETQ. CDR3 in DNA: TGCGCCAGCAGCCCAGGGACAGCGGGAGCCCTTCCCTTGGACGAGCAGTACTTC. It encodes CASSPGTAGALPLDEQYF. Variable domain in full (rest from reference TRBV5-1 and TRBJ2-7): KAGVTQTPRYLIKTRGQQVTLSCSPISGHRSVSWYQQTPGQGLQFLFEYFSETQRNKGNFPGRFSGRQFSNSRSEMNVSTLELGDSALYLCASSPGTAGALPLDEQYFGPGTRLTVT.

This chain joins TRBV4-3 and TRBJ1-5; D is undetermined. With 0 bases removed from V and 3 bases from J, the gap between germline ends came to 12 bases. Germline V gene sequence: CDR1 LGHNA, CDR2 YSLEER. The CDR3 contains 16 residues. The CDR3 DNA sequence: TGCGCCAGCAGCCAAGATTTTGGGAGCCCCAATCAGCCCCAGCATTTT. Encoded protein: CASSQDFGSPNQPQHF.

The V and J genes are TRBV6-5 and TRBJ2-2; 9 bases agree with TRBD2. CDR1 is MNHEY and CDR2 is SVGAGI in the germline V gene. The CDR3 is 16 residues long. The trim removed 0 bases at V and 4 bases at J, leaving 3 bases unmatched. The CDR3 DNA is TGTGCCAGCAGTTACTCGCTAGCGGGGATCACCGGGGAGCTGTTTTTT. Translated: CASSYSLAGITGELFF.

About this clone itself: An end of the junction differs from the germline gene, which may be a read error. The J gene is TRBJ2-5, the V gene TRBV7-7, with TRBD2 matching 14 bases. Germline assignment: CDR1 SSHAT and CDR2 FNYEAQ (reference sequence). This CDR3 has 16 residues. The CDR3 DNA is TGTGCTAGCAGCCACGGACTAGCGGGGGGTCAGGAGACCCAGTACTTC. Its protein product is CASSHGLAGGQETQYF.

The V gene is TRBV27, the J gene TRBJ1-3; possibly TRBD1 for D (6 bases). V was pared by 5 bases and J by 6 bases, with 14 bases between. Germline V gene sequence: CDR1 MNHEY, CDR2 SMNVEV (reference sequence). The CDR3 loop spans 14 amino acids. As DNA, the CDR3 is TGTGCCAGCAGTCCTTTTAACAGGGCAAACACCATATATTTT. This encodes CASSPFNRANTIYF.

The chain uses TRBV27 and TRBJ2-1; 7 nucleotides align to TRBD1. Germline CDR1 reads MNHEY; CDR2 reads SMNVEV (reference sequence). The CDR3 has 15 residues. The V gene end was trimmed by 8 bases and the J gene end by 7 bases; junction bases not matched to a gene: 14. Here the CDR3 reads CASQPDGTADNEQFF. CDR3 in DNA: TGTGCCAGCCAACCGGATGGGACAGCAGATAATGAGCAGTTCTTC.